This TCR beta chain derives from a study of blood T cell repertoires in COVID-19 (TCRdb year 2020). Context from the whole study: The collaborator samples originated in the United States, Italy and Spain and spanned the acute and convalescent phases of COVID-19. Nearly every sample came with metadata listing a de-identified subject ID, COVID-19 status, age in years and sex. The repertoires were made available in a free public database intended to serve as a resource for research on the immune response to SARS-CoV-2. The samples were drawn from two sources: the first 160 participants of the ongoing ImmuneRACE study, and about 1,300 subjects contributed by 6 global collaborators. The prospective study material was composed of cDNA or gDNA derived from T cells, B-cell-depleted T cells, or PBMCs. HLA class I and class II types, where available, came from metadata supplied by the sample provider rather than from assay-based typing. Deeply sampled blood TCRbeta repertoires from subjects exposed to, actively infected with, or recovered from COVID-19 were included in the dataset. Study-level results and caveats: How much clinical and demographic metadata was included differed by source and by participant, and the metadata was provided uncurated.

A second Seattle source provided samples from volunteer blood donors who had recovered from COVID-19. Whole blood was collected in K2EDTA tubes by collaborating institutions according to the institutions' own protocols. For TCRbeta analysis, collaborators shipped samples as frozen whole blood, isolated PBMCs, or DNA extracted from either of those sample types. Looking up the germline V gene (reference sequence) yields CDR1 LNHDA and CDR2 SQIVND. CDR3 length: 16 amino acids, cysteine to phenylalanine. Just the 48-base CDR3 DNA is kept, in frame starting at base 1. V has 5 bases trimmed and J has 3 bases trimmed; junction bases matching no gene number 9. About this clone: There is no known antigen for this receptor. No base quality information exists; no much larger clone differs at one position.

TCRbeta CDR3 regions were amplified from genomic DNA using the immunoSEQ Assay, a bias-controlled multiplex PCR. Processing in the source paper ran as follows. The number of nucleated cells in each sample was estimated by amplification of reference gene primers within the assay. To quantify the absolute abundance of each unique TCRbeta CDR3 rearrangement, sequence reads were collapsed and filtered. Productive Simpson clonality was computed per sample as the square root of Simpson's diversity index over productive rearrangements. Here the immuneACCESS table is served through TCRdb, limited to in-frame sequences with V and J called. Missing clones are a known gap in these copies; in checked studies unresolved V genes cover under half, and the rest lacks a known reason. The V and J calls and the clone size are those of that table, but D and trimming were determined from the DNA. The sample table records 240,000 or so clones; roughly 87% of these occur just once. The ten most abundant clones make up around 6.9% of the sample.

This receptor was taken from a man aged 55 to 70 who had recovered from COVID-19. The chain was built from TRBV19 and TRBJ2-1, with 8 bases in between that match TRBD1. The sequenced sample consisted of peripheral blood. The nucleotides are TGTGCCAGTAGTCCAACAGGGGGGACCGACTACAATGAGCAGTTCTTC. This sequence encodes CASSPTGGTDYNEQFF.